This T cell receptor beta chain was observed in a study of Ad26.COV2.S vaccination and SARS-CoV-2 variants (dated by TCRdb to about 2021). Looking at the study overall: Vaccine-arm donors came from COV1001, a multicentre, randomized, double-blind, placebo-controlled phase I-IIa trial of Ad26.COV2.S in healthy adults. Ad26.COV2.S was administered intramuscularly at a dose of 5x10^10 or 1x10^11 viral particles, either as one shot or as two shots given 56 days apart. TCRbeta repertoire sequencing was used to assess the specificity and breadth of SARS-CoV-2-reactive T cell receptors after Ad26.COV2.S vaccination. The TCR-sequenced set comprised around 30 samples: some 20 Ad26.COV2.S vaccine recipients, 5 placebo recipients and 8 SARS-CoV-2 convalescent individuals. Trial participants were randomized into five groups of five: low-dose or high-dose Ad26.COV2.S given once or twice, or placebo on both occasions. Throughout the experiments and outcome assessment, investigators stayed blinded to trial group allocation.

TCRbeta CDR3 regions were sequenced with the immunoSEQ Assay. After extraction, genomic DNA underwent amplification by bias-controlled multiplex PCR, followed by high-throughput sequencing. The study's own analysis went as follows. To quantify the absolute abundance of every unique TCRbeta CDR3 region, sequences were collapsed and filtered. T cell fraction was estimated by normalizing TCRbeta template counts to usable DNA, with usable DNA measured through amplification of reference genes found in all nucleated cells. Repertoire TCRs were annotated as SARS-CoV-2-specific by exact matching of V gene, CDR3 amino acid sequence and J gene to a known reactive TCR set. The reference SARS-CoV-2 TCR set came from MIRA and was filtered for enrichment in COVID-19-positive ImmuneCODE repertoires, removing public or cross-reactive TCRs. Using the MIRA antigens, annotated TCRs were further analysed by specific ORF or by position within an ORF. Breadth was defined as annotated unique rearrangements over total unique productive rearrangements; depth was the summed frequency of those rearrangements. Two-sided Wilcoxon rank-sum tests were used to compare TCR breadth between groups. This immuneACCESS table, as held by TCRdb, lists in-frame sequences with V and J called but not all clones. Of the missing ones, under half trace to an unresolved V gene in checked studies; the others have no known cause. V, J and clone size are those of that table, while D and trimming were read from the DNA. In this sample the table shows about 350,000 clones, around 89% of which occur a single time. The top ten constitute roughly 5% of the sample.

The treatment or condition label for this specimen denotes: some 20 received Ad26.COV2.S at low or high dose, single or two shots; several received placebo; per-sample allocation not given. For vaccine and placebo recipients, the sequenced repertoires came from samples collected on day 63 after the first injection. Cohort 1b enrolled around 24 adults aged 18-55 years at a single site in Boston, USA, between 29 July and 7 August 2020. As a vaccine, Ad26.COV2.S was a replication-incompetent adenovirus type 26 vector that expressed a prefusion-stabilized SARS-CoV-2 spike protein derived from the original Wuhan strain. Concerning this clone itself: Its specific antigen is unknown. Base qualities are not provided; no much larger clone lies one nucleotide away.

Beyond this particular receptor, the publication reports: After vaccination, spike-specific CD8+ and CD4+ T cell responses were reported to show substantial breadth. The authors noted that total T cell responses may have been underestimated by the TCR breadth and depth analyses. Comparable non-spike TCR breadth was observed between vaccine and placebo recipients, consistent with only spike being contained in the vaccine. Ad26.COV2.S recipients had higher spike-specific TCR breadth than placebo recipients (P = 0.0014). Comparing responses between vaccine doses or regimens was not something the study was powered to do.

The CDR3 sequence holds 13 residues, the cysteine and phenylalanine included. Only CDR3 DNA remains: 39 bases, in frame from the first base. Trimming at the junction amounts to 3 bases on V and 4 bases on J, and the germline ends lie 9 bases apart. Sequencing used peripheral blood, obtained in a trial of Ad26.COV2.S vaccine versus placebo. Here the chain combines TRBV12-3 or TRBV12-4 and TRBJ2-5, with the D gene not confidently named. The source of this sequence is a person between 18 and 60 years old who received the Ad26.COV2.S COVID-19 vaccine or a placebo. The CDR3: CASSFNRVETQYF. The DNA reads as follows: TGTGCCAGCAGTTTTAATAGGGTAGAGACCCAGTACTTC.